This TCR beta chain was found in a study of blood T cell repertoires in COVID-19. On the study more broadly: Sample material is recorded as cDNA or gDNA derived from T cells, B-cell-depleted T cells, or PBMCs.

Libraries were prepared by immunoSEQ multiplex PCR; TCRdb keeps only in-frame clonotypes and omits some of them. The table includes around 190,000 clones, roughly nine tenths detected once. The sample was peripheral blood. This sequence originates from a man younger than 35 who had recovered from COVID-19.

The CDR3 sequence is CASTPGVLAGPYNEQFF. In DNA, the CDR3 is TGTGCCAGTACCCCTGGGGTTCTGGCGGGACCTTACAATGAGCAGTTCTTC. The chain employs TRBV19 and TRBJ2-1, with a possible D match to TRBD2 (6 bases). Per the germline V gene, CDR1 is LNHDA and CDR2 is SQIVND (reference sequence). Trimming stripped 7 bases from V and 4 bases from J, with 23 bases between. CDR3 length equals 17 residues.